This T cell receptor beta chain was identified in a study of control samples from healthy donors and cancer patients (dated by TCRdb to 2018 to 2021). Concerning this clone: What this receptor recognizes is not known. Base-call qualities are not available, and no considerably larger clone is one nucleotide away.

The CDR3 measures 18 amino acids from cysteine to phenylalanine. Solely the CDR3 DNA is kept, with 54 bases framed from the first base. V is trimmed back by 5 bases and J by 10 bases, and the junction contains 20 bases that no gene match accounts for. CDR1 and CDR2, per the germline V gene, are MNHEY and SVGEGT. Library preparation was by the immunoSEQ multiplex PCR assay. The clones in this table, taken by TCRdb from immuneACCESS, are in-frame only. Not every clone is retained; where verified, under half of the shortfall comes from an unresolved V gene, and the cause of the rest is unknown. Present in this sample are about 88,000 clones, just over 90% of which were seen just once. The top ten clonotypes cover about 7.3% of the sample.

Sequencing used blood. The receptor's source is a man between 18 and 29 years old in good health. This receptor chain uses TRBV6-2 or TRBV6-3 and TRBJ2-1; TRBD2 matches 10 bases in the middle. The CDR3 region has the sequence CASSTSQNVAGGKGEQFF. The nucleotide sequence reads as follows: TGTGCCAGCAGTACCTCCCAAAACGTAGCGGGAGGTAAGGGGGAGCAGTTCTTC.